These T cell receptor beta chains were read from a single sample in a study of blood T cell repertoires in COVID-19. TCRdb's copy holds only in-frame clones and misses some; the assay was immunoSEQ multiplex PCR. Of 120,000 to 150,000 clones listed, around 83% were seen once; the top ten hold about 6.8%. Sequencing was performed on peripheral blood. These receptors all come from a woman aged 45-60 years in a cohort sampled during active or convalescent COVID-19. Both conserved end residues are part of each CDR3. Fields, in order: V gene, D gene, clone size, J gene, CDR3 protein, CDR3 DNA. D genes are given only for firm matches. The size of a clone is reported for some rows only, either as once, few or many, or as a class for expanded clones.

TRBV7-8	TRBD1	.	TRBJ2-2	CASRDQGAGTGELFF	TGTGCCAGCAGAGACCAGGGGGCGGGCACCGGGGAGCTGTTTTTT
TRBV7-6	.	.	TRBJ2-2	CASSLANLVGNTGELFF	TGTGCCAGCAGCTTAGCAAATCTAGTTGGGAACACCGGGGAGCTGTTTTTT
TRBV28	TRBD2	.	TRBJ2-3	CASSPGTSGGSTDTQYF	TGTGCCAGCAGTCCGGGGACTAGCGGGGGCAGCACAGATACGCAGTATTTT
TRBV3-1/TRBV3-2	.	.	TRBJ2-1	CASSQGRDSSYNEQFF	TGTGCCAGCAGCCAAGGCCGGGACTCGTCCTACAATGAGCAGTTCTTC
TRBV18	TRBD2	.	TRBJ2-7	CASSLGTSAYEQYF	TGTGCCAGCTCCCTAGGGACTAGCGCTTACGAGCAGTACTTC
TRBV19	.	.	TRBJ1-2	CATPPGDGANYGYTF	TGTGCCACCCCCCCGGGGGACGGAGCTAACTATGGCTACACCTTC
TRBV4-3	.	.	TRBJ1-1	CASSLLGGDTEAFF	TGCGCCAGCAGCCTCTTAGGGGGTGACACTGAAGCTTTCTTT
TRBV5-1	TRBD1	.	TRBJ2-1	CASSTRDRGGDEQFF	TGCGCCAGCAGCACCCGGGACAGGGGAGGGGATGAGCAGTTCTTC
TRBV4-3	.	.	TRBJ2-3	CASSHLSGYPDTQYF	TGCGCCAGCAGCCACCTGTCAGGGTATCCAGATACGCAGTATTTT
TRBV19	TRBD1	.	TRBJ1-3	CATHPQGAAGNTIYF	TGTGCCACTCATCCTCAGGGGGCTGCTGGAAACACCATATATTTT
TRBV6-4	TRBD1	.	TRBJ1-4	CASSESGTGGEKLFF	TGTGCCAGCAGTGAATCCGGGACAGGGGGTGAAAAACTGTTTTTT
TRBV4-1	.	.	TRBJ1-4	CASTEGRGGEKLFF	TGCGCCAGTACTGAAGGGCGCGGGGGTGAAAAACTGTTTTTT
TRBV9	TRBD1	.	TRBJ1-2	CASSVVGTGVSAYGYTF	TGTGCCAGCAGCGTAGTAGGGACAGGGGTTTCGGCCTATGGCTACACCTTC
TRBV19	TRBD1	few	TRBJ1-2	CASTTRGNYGYTF	TGTGCCAGTACCACCAGGGGGAACTATGGCTACACCTTC
TRBV7-8	TRBD2	.	TRBJ2-1	CASSSWTSGGSRYNEQFF	TGTGCCAGCAGCTCATGGACTAGCGGGGGGTCAAGATACAATGAGCAGTTCTTC
TRBV6-2/TRBV6-3	TRBD1	.	TRBJ2-5	CASSLLLDRAETQYF	TGTGCCAGCAGCTTACTGCTAGACAGGGCAGAGACCCAGTACTTC
TRBV15	.	.	TRBJ1-1	CATSQDLNTEAFF	TGTGCCACCAGTCAGGATTTAAACACTGAAGCTTTCTTT
TRBV7-8	.	once	TRBJ1-5	CASSPFYRDTSNQPQHF	TGTGCCAGCAGCCCGTTCTACCGGGACACTAGCAATCAGCCCCAGCATTTT
TRBV18	.	.	TRBJ2-6	CASSSGQGANSGANVLTF	TGTGCCAGCTCATCAGGGCAGGGCGCGAATTCTGGGGCCAACGTCCTGACTTTC
TRBV4-1	TRBD2	.	TRBJ2-1	CASSRPGAGAYNEQFF	TGCGCCAGCAGCCGCCCTGGGGCGGGGGCCTACAATGAGCAGTTCTTC
TRBV5-6	TRBD1	.	TRBJ1-3	CASSRTGTGNTIYF	TGTGCCAGCAGCCGGACAGGGACTGGAAACACCATATATTTT
TRBV9	.	.	TRBJ1-3	CASRGGVSGNTIYF	TGTGCCAGCAGGGGGGGAGTCTCTGGAAACACCATATATTTT